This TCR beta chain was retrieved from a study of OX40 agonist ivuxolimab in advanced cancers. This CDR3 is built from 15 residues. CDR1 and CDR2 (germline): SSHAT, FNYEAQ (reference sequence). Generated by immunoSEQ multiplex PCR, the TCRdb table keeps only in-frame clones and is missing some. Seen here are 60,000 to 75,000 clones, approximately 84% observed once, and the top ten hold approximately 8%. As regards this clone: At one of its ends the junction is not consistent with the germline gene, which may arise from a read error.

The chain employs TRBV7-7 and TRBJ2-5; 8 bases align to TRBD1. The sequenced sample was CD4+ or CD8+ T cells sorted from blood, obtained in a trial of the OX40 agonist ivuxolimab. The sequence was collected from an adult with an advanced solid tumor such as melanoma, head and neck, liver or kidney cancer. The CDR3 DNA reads TGTGCTAGCAGCTTAGGTGCAGGGGGCCTGGAGACCCAGTACTTC. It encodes CASSLGAGGLETQYF.